This T cell receptor (beta chain) was identified during a study of blood T cell repertoires in COVID-19. Across the whole study: The samples span acute and convalescent COVID-19 from the United States, Italy and Spain.

Ages ranged from about 18 to 89 years, with residence in 24 US areas. Donors were grouped by their self-reported clinical history. As processed by the authors: Quantification of nucleated cells was approximated via reference gene primer amplification. Only in-frame clones appear in the TCRdb table, and some are missing; sequencing was by immunoSEQ multiplex PCR. V, J and clone size are those of that table, while D and trimming were read from the DNA. The table shows roughly 220,000 clones, with about nine tenths occurring only once. The V and J ends lost 6 bases and 6 bases respectively, with 14 bases between them. The CDR3 loop spans 13 amino acids. Germline values: CDR1 MNHEY, CDR2 SVGAGI.

This sequence originates from a woman in her thirties or forties with acute COVID-19. Sample: PBMCs or T cells enriched from blood (not recorded which). V gene TRBV6-5 combines with J gene TRBJ1-2; D is perhaps TRBD1 (6 bases). CDR3: CASSPPGADGYTF. As DNA, the CDR3 is TGTGCCAGCAGCCCCCCAGGGGCGGATGGCTACACCTTC.